The T cell receptor (beta chain) described here comes from a study of identical twins. Regarding the study as a whole: Weaker excess sharing between twins was seen in beta out-of-frame sequences.

This clonotype has a handful of counts. No antigen is known for it. Through template switching, a universal primer site was introduced, and the cDNA contained unique molecular identifiers. TCRdb reprocessed the 5' RACE reads via MiXCR and lists one record per CDR3 protein. The profile shows 520,000 or so distinct CDR3 sequences, around 20% of them singletons. V was cut by 8 bases and J by 8 bases, with 12 bases left in between. The germline V gene encodes CDR1 MNHEY and CDR2 SVGEGT. This CDR3 is built from 12 residues. The same data also contributed to another study, on T cells expressing NK-cell markers. This second report adds: HCMV seropositivity characterized seven of the eight sequenced donors, and seronegativity one. The study found these clonotypes also leading the CD3+CD56-NKG2C+ fraction in several donors.

The chain combines TRBV6-2 or TRBV6-3 with TRBJ2-2, with D possibly being TRBD2 (5 bases). The source of this sequence is a woman aged 18-29 years in good health. The sample was CD4+ T cells sorted from blood. CDR3 loop: CASGSREGELFF. DNA for the CDR3: TGTGCCAGCGGGAGCCGTGAGGGGGAGCTGTTTTTT.